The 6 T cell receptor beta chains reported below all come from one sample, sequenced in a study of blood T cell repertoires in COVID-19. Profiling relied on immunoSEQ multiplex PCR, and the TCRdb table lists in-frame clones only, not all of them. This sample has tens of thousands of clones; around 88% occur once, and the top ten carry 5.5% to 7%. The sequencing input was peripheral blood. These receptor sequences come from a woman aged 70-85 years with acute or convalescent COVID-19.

The chain's CDR3 is CASSTRISTMNTEAFF. The DNA for the CDR3 is TGTGCCAGTAGTACCCGAATAAGTACAATGAACACTGAAGCTTTCTTT. The chain couples TRBV19 to TRBJ1-1; D unclear. V lost 4 bases to trimming and J lost 0 bases, with 15 bases between them. The germline V gene encodes CDR1 LNHDA and CDR2 SQIVND (reference sequence). This CDR3 is built from 16 residues.

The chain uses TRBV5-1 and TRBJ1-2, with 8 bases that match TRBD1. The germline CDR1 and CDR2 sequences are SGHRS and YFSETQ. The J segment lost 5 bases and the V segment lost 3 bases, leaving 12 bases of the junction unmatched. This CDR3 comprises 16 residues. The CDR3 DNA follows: TGCGCCAGCAGCTCAGGACAGGGCCAAACGGGATATGGCTACACCTTC. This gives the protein CASSSGQGQTGYGYTF.

Here the CDR3 reads CASRTGATNQPQHF. In DNA form, the CDR3 reads TGTGCCAGCAGGACAGGGGCTACCAATCAGCCCCAGCATTTT. The chain employs TRBV6-5 and TRBJ1-5, with 8 positions matching TRBD1. Germline V gives CDR1 MNHEY, CDR2 SVGAGI. The length of the CDR3 is 14 residues. After removal of 6 bases from V and 3 bases from J, the junction contained 4 bases not matched to a gene.

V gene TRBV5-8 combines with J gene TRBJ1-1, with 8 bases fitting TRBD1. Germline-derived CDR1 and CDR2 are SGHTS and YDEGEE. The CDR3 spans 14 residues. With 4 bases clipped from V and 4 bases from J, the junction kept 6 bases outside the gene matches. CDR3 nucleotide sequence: TGTGCCAGCAGCCTCGACAGGGGAATCACTGAAGCTTTCTTT. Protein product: CASSLDRGITEAFF. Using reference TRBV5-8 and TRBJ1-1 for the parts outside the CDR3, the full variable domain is EAGVTQSPTHLIKTRGQQATLRCSPISGHTSVYWYQQALGLGLQFLLWYDEGEERNRGNFPPRFSGRQFPNYSSELNVNALELEDSALYLCASSLDRGITEAFFGQGTRLTVV.

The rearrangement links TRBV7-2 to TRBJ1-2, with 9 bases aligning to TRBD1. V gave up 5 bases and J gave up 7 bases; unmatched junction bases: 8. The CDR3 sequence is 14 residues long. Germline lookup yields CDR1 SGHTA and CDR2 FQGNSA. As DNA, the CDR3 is TGTGCCAGCAGCGGGGACAGGGAAATACGTGGCTACACCTTC. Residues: CASSGDREIRGYTF.

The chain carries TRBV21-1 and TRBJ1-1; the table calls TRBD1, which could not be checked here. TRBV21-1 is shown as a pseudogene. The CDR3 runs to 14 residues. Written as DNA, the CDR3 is TGTGCCAGCAGCGTAGGGGGCCTGAACACTGAAGCTTTCTTT. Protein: CASSVGGLNTEAFF.